The rows below give T cell receptor beta chains drawn from one sample of a study of T cell repertoires in cytomegalovirus infection. One entry per CDR3 protein results from TCRdb running MiXCR on the reads. The repertoire holds around 740,000 distinct CDR3 sequences, less than 40% seen once, with 2.8% in the top ten. Material for sequencing was PBMCs. The receptors stem from a human donor in good health (CMV status not recorded). Some clones in this sample may be carry-over from other donors' samples. The CDR3 runs from the conserved cysteine through the conserved F or W. The D gene is left open where the match is weak. Clone size appears in some rows only: once, few, many, or a class for an expanded clone.

length	V	size	J	D	CDR3	DNA
15	TRBV5-1	few	TRBJ1-2	NA	CASSLGSSSPYGYTF	TGCGCCAGCAGCTTAGGGTCATCGAGCCCCTATGGCTACACCTTC
15	TRBV29-1	few	TRBJ2-3	TRBD1	CSVKNRDRLTDTQYF	TGCAGCGTCAAAAACCGGGACAGACTCACAGATACGCAGTATTTT
18	TRBV7-6	NA	TRBJ1-5	TRBD1	CASSLDSGTGASNQPQHF	TGTGCCAGCAGCTTAGATTCGGGGACAGGCGCTAGCAATCAGCCCCAGCATTTT
16	TRBV19	few	TRBJ1-5	TRBD1	CASRIPGQGADQPQHF	TGTGCCAGTAGGATTCCGGGACAGGGGGCAGATCAGCCCCAGCATTTT
15	TRBV12-3/TRBV12-4	many	TRBJ1-2	TRBD1	CASSRAGGFRYGYTF	TGTGCCAGCAGCCGGGCAGGGGGCTTTCGCTATGGCTACACCTTC
13	TRBV27	few	TRBJ2-7	NA	CASSLTLSYEQYF	TGTGCCAGCAGTTTAACACTCTCCTACGAGCAGTACTTC
16	TRBV7-2	many	TRBJ2-1	TRBD2	CASSLGLAGNYNEQFF	TGTGCCAGCAGCTTGGGACTAGCGGGGAACTACAATGAGCAGTTCTTC
14	TRBV27	NA	TRBJ2-5	TRBD1	CASQTRQGQETQYF	TGTGCCAGCCAGACTCGACAGGGGCAAGAGACCCAGTACTTC
11	TRBV12-3/TRBV12-4	many	TRBJ2-5	NA	CASSTQETQYF	TGTGCCAGCAGTACCCAAGAGACCCAGTACTTC
13	TRBV6-6	few	TRBJ1-2	NA	CASSYSLGVGYTF	TGTGCCAGCAGTTACTCTTTGGGGGTGGGCTACACCTTC
14	TRBV10-3	many	TRBJ1-1	NA	CAIGSDSSTAEAFF	TGTGCCATCGGATCAGACAGTAGCACTGCTGAAGCTTTCTTT
13	TRBV20-1	few	TRBJ2-7	TRBD2	CSGETGGGYEQYF	TGCAGTGGTGAAACGGGAGGCGGCTACGAGCAGTACTTC
14	TRBV29-1	few	TRBJ1-1	NA	CSVEREGGNTEAFF	TGCAGCGTTGAACGTGAGGGGGGGAACACTGAAGCTTTCTTT
16	TRBV7-8	many	TRBJ2-2	TRBD2	CASSPGTSFNTGELFF	TGTGCCAGCAGCCCGGGGACTAGCTTTAACACCGGGGAGCTGTTTTTT
14	TRBV27	many	TRBJ1-2	NA	CASRLKGSRDGYTF	TGTGCCAGCAGGCTGAAGGGGAGCCGGGATGGCTACACCTTC
12	TRBV12-3/TRBV12-4	NA	TRBJ1-1	NA	CASSFPLAEAFF	TGTGCCAGCAGTTTTCCTCTGGCTGAAGCTTTCTTT
15	TRBV7-2	NA	TRBJ1-1	NA	CASSPRRRGSAEAFF	TGTGCCAGCAGCCCCCGCCGGAGGGGCAGTGCTGAAGCTTTCTTT
14	TRBV7-8	many	TRBJ2-3	NA	CASSGTGSADTQYF	TGTGCCAGCAGCGGAACAGGGTCGGCAGATACGCAGTATTTT
13	TRBV2	NA	TRBJ1-5	NA	CASSANFDQPQHF	TGTGCCAGCAGTGCAAATTTTGATCAGCCCCAGCATTTT
15	TRBV24-1	NA	TRBJ2-3	TRBD1	CATSNRDRAIDTQYF	TGTGCCACCAGTAACCGGGACAGGGCAATAGATACGCAGTATTTT
14	TRBV28	NA	TRBJ1-1	TRBD1	CASRQQGERTEAFF	TGTGCCAGCAGACAACAGGGGGAGAGGACTGAAGCTTTCTTT
14	TRBV4-1	NA	TRBJ2-7	NA	CASSRVGESYEQYF	TGCGCCAGCAGCCGAGTCGGGGAAAGCTACGAGCAGTACTTC